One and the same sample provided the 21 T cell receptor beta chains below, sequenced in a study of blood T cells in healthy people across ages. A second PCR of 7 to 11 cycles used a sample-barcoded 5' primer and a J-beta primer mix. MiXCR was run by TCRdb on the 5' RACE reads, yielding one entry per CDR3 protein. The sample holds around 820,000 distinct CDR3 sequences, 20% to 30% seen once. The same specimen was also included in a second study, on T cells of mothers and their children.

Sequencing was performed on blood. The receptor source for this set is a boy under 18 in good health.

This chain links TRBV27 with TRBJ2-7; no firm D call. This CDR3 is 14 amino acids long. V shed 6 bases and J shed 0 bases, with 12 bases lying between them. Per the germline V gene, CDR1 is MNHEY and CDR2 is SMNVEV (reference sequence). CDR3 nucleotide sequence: TGTGCCAGCAGCTCGCAGGTCCTCTCCTACGAGCAGTACTTC. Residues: CASSSQVLSYEQYF.

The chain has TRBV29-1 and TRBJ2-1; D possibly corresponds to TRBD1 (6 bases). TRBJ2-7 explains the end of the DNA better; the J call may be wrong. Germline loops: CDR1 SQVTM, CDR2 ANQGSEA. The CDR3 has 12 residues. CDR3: CSVEGPGDEQYF. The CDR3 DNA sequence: TGCAGCGTTGAAGGGCCAGGGGACGAGCAGTACTTC.

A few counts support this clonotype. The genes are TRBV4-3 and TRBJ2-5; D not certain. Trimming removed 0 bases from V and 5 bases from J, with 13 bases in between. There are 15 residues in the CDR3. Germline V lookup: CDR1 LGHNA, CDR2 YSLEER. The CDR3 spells CASSQDWFSGETQYF. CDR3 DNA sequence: TGCGCCAGCAGCCAAGACTGGTTCTCCGGGGAGACCCAGTACTTC.

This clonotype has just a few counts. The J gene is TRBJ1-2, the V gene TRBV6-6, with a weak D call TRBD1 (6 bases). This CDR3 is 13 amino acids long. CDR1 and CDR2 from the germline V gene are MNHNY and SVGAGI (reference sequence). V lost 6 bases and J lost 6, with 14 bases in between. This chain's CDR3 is CASRRAGEDGYTF. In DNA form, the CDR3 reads TGTGCCAGCAGACGAGCAGGGGAGGATGGCTACACCTTC.

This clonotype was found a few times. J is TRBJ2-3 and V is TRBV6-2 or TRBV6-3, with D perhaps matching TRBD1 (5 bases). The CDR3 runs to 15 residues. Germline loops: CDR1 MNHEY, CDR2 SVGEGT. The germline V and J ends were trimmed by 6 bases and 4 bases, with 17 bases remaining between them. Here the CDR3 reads CASRDGPGIPDTQYF. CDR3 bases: TGTGCCAGCAGAGACGGACCAGGGATCCCAGATACGCAGTATTTT.

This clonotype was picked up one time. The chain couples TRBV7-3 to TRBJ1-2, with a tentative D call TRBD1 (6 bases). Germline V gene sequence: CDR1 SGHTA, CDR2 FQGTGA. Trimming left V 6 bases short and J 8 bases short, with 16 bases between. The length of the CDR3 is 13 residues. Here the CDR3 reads CASRPGELGGYTF. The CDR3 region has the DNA TGTGCCAGCAGACCAGGGGAGTTGGGCGGCTACACCTTC. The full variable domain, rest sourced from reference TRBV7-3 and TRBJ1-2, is GAGVSQTPSNKVTEKGKYVELRCDPISGHTALYWYRQSLGQGPEFLIYFQGTGAADDSGLPNDRFFAVRPEGSVSTLKIQRTERGDSAVYLCASRPGELGGYTFGSGTRLTVV.

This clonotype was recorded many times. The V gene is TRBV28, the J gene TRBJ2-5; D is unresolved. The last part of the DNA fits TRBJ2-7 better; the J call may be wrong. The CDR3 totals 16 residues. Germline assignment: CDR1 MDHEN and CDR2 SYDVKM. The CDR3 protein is CASSSTSNSRAYEQYF. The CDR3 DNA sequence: TGTGCCAGCAGTTCGACGTCTAACAGTCGTGCCTACGAGCAGTACTTC.

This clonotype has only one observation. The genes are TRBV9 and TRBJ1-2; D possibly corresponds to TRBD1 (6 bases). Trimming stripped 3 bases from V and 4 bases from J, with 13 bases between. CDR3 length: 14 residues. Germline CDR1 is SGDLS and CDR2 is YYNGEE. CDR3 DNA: TGTGCCAGCAGCGGGACAGCAACTCCCTATGGCTACACCTTC. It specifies CASSGTATPYGYTF.

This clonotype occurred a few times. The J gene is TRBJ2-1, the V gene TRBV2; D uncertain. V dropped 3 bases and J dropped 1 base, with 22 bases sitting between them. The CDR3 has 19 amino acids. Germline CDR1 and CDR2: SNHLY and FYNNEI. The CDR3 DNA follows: TGTGCCAGCAGTGAGGAATCCTCCTTCGGATTATCATCCTACAATGAGCAGTTCTTC. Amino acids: CASSEESSFGLSSYNEQFF.

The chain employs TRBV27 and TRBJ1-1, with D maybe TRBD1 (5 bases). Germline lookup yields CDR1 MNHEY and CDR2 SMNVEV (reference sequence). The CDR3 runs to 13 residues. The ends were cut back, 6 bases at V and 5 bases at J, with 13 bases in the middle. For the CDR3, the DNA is TGTGCCAGCAGCATGGGGGGGTGGACTGAAGCTTTCTTT. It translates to CASSMGGWTEAFF.

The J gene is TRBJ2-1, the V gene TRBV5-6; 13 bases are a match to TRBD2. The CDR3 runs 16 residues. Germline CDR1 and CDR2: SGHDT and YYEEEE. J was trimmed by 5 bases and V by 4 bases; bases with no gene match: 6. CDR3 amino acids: CASSPVGLAGDNEQFF. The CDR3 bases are TGTGCCAGCAGCCCTGTCGGACTAGCGGGAGACAATGAGCAGTTCTTC.

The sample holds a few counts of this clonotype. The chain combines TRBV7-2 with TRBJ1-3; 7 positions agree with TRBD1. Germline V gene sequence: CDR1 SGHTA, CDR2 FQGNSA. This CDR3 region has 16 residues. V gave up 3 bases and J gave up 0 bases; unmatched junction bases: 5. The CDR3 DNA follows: TGTGCCAGCAGCTTTCAGGGACAGAGCTCTGGAAACACCATATATTTT. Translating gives CASSFQGQSSGNTIYF.

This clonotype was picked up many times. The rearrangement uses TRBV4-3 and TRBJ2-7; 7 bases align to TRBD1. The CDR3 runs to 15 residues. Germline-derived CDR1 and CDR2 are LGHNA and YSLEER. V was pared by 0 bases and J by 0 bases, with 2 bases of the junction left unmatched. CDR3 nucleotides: TGCGCCAGCAGCCAAGATCGGGACAGCTCCTACGAGCAGTACTTC. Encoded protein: CASSQDRDSSYEQYF.

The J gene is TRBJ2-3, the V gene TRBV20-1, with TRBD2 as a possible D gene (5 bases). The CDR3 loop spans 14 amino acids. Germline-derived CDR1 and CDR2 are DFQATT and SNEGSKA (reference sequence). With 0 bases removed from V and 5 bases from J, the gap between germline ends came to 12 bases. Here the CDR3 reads CSARDPSLVDTQYF. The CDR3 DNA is TGCAGTGCTAGAGATCCTAGCCTTGTAGATACGCAGTATTTT.

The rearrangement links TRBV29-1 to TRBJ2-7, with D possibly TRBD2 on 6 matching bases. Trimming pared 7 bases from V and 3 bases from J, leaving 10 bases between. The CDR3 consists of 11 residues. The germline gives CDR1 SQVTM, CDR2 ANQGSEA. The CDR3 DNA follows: TGCAGCGCCCGGGACTTCTACGAGCAGTACTTC. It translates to CSARDFYEQYF.

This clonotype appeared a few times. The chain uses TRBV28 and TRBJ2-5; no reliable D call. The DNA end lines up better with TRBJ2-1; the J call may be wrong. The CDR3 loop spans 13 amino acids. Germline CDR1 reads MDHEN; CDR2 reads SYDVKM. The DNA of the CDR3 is TGTGCCAGCAGTCCCGAATTGGTTGATGAGCAGTTCTTC. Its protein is CASSPELVDEQFF.

The chain's CDR3 is CSALIGQSWTGELFF. The DNA for the CDR3 is TGCAGTGCTCTAATAGGACAGTCTTGGACCGGGGAGCTGTTTTTT. The chain uses TRBV20-1 and TRBJ2-2, with D possibly matching TRBD1 (6 bases). The CDR3 spans 15 residues. Per the germline V gene, CDR1 is DFQATT and CDR2 is SNEGSKA (reference sequence). The V end was cut by 5 bases, the J end by 5 bases, with 18 bases between.

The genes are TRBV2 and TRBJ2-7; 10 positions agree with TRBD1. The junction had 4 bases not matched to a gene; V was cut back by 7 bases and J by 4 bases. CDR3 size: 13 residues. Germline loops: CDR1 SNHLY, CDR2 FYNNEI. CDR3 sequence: CASMGQGKYEQYF. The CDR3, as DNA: TGTGCCAGCATGGGACAGGGGAAATACGAGCAGTACTTC.

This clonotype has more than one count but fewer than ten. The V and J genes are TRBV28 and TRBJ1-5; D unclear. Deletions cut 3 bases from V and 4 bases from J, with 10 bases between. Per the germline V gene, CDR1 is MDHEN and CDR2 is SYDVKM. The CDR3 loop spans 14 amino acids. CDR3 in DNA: TGTGCCAGCAGTTTGCGAATGGTGAATCAGCCCCAGCATTTT. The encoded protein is CASSLRMVNQPQHF. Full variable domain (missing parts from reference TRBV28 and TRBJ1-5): DVKVTQSSRYLVKRTGEKVFLECVQDMDHENMFWYRQDPGLGLRLIYFSYDVKMKEKGDIPEGYSVSREKKERFSLILESASTNQTSMYLCASSLRMVNQPQHFGDGTRLSIL.

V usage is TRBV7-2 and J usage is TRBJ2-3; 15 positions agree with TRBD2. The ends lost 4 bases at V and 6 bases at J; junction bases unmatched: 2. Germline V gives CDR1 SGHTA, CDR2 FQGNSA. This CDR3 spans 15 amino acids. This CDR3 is CASSWTSGRVDTQYF. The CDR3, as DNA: TGTGCCAGCAGCTGGACTAGCGGGAGGGTTGATACGCAGTATTTT.

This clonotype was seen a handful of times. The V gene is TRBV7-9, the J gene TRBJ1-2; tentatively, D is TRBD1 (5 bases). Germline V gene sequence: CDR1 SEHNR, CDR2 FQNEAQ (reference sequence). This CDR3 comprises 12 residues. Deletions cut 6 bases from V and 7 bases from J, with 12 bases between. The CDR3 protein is CASRPDSPGYTF. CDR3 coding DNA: TGTGCCAGCAGACCCGACAGCCCTGGCTACACCTTC.